This TCR beta chain derives from a study of blood T cell repertoires in COVID-19. Study-level information: Samples representing acute and convalescent COVID-19 were sourced from the United States, Italy and Spain. T cells, B-cell-depleted T cells, or PBMCs supplied cDNA or gDNA.

Per the study methods: Amplification of reference gene primers provided the estimated nucleated cell counts. TCRdb's table, derived via immunoSEQ multiplex PCR, lists solely in-frame clones and lacks some. Clone size and V and J calls were adopted from that table, with D and trimming inferred from the DNA. This table has several thousand clones, about 79% appearing once. Between the trimmed V and J ends, which lost 1 base and 8 bases, there was a span of 11 bases. The CDR3 has 13 residues. The source is a human donor with active COVID-19. The donor label of this sample is uncertain. The chain is built from TRBV12-3 or TRBV12-4 and TRBJ1-2; TRBD1 is a possible D gene (5 bases). Sequenced sample: peripheral blood. The CDR3 reads CASSLGPGKGYTF. CDR3 DNA: TGTGCCAGCAGTTTAGGTCCAGGGAAAGGCTACACCTTC.